One and the same sample provided the 26 T cell receptor beta chains below, sequenced in a study of T cell responses to AZD1222 COVID-19 vaccine. Assay: immunoSEQ multiplex PCR; the TCRdb copy retains only in-frame clones and omits some. The repertoire includes 85,000 to 120,000 clones, almost 85% of them detected once, and around 15% sits in the top ten. The input for sequencing was peripheral blood, taken on day 0 of AZD1222 vaccination. These receptors all come from an adult in good health.

This chain links TRBV3-1 (or the pseudogene TRBV3-2) with TRBJ1-2; TRBD1 agrees at 7 bases. The CDR3 consists of 15 residues. Germline loops: CDR1 LGHDT, CDR2 YNNKEL (reference sequence). V was clipped by 4 bases and J by 3 bases; unmatched bases: 8. CDR3 loop: CASSLGGTAYYGYTF. CDR3 sequence (DNA): TGTGCCAGCAGCCTTGGCGGGACAGCCTACTATGGCTACACCTTC.

The V call is TRBV7-2, the J call TRBJ1-2; D perhaps matches TRBD1 (5 bases). CDR1 and CDR2 (germline): SGHTA, FQGNSA. V shed 2 bases and J shed 5 bases, with 15 bases lying between them. The length of the CDR3 is 15 residues. CDR3 DNA sequence: TGTGCCAGCAGCTTAAAGCAGGGAGGAACTTATGGCTACACCTTC. Translated: CASSLKQGGTYGYTF.

This clone came up a few times. V usage is TRBV7-8 and J usage is TRBJ1-5, with D perhaps matching TRBD1 (5 bases). Germline CDR1 is SGHVS and CDR2 is FQNEAQ. The ends were cut back, 1 base at V and 2 bases at J, with 12 bases in the middle. This CDR3 is 16 amino acids long. The DNA of the CDR3 is TGTGCCAGCAGCTTAGTGGGGGGTGAGGGCAATCAGCCCCAGCATTTT. Its translation is CASSLVGGEGNQPQHF.

V usage is TRBV20-1 and J usage is TRBJ1-1; no clear D. Germline V CDR1 and CDR2: DFQATT, SNEGSKA (reference sequence). The germline V and J ends were trimmed by 0 bases and 11 bases, with 10 bases remaining between them. The CDR3 loop spans 11 amino acids. The CDR3 protein is CSARDWVGAFF. DNA for the CDR3: TGCAGTGCTAGAGATTGGGTGGGGGCTTTCTTT.

DNA for the CDR3: TGTGCCAGCAGCTTAGGCTGGCAGTCCTCGGGCTATGGCTACACCTTC. Its protein product is CASSLGWQSSGYGYTF. The chain links TRBV7-9 to TRBJ1-2; D gene uncertain. Trimming took 1 base from V and 4 from J, leaving 16 bases between them. The CDR3 is 16 amino acids. The V gene's germline CDR1 is SEHNR and CDR2 FQNEAQ (reference sequence). Filled out from reference TRBV7-9 and TRBJ1-2, the complete variable domain reads DTGVSQNPRHKITKRGQNVTFRCDPISEHNRLYWYRQTLGQGPEFLTYFQNEAQLEKSRLLSDRFSAERPKGSFSTLEIQRTEQGDSAMYLCASSLGWQSSGYGYTFGSGTRLTVV.

V gene TRBV5-6 combines with J gene TRBJ1-5; 10 bases agree with TRBD1. This CDR3 is built from 17 residues. The V gene's germline CDR1 is SGHDT and CDR2 YYEEEE. Trimming removed 4 bases from V and 3 bases from J; junction bases left unmatched: 10. The CDR3 region has the DNA TGTGCCAGCAGCGGGGGACAGGGGACAGGGTACAATCAGCCCCAGCATTTT. Translating it yields CASSGGQGTGYNQPQHF.

The genes are TRBV4-3 and TRBJ2-7, with 7 nucleotides matching TRBD1. The CDR3 contains 14 residues. Germline CDR1 is LGHNA and CDR2 is YSLEER. Germline trimming cut 3 bases from V and 0 bases from J; bases unmatched to any gene: 2. The CDR3: CASSHGQASYEQYF. DNA of the CDR3: TGCGCCAGCAGCCACGGACAGGCCTCCTACGAGCAGTACTTC.

The V call is TRBV12-3 or TRBV12-4, the J call TRBJ1-2; TRBD1 is a possible D gene (5 bases). Trimming cost V 6 bases and J 2 bases, with 10 bases left between them. The CDR3 consists of 13 residues. CDR3 protein: CASSSGLNYGYTF. The CDR3 DNA sequence: TGTGCCAGCAGCTCGGGACTAAACTATGGCTACACCTTC.

The genes are TRBV19 and TRBJ1-2; D is ambiguous. This CDR3 is built from 15 residues. Germline-derived CDR1 and CDR2 are LNHDA and SQIVND (reference sequence). V was shortened by 6 bases and J by 2 bases, with 16 bases between the two germline ends. CDR3 bases: TGTGCCAGTAGCCCTGGACGAACCGCAAACTATGGCTACACCTTC. Residues: CASSPGRTANYGYTF.

The chain recombines TRBV3-1 (or the pseudogene TRBV3-2) with TRBJ2-1; 9 nucleotides match TRBD1. The CDR3 sequence is 14 residues long. Germline V gene sequence: CDR1 LGHDT, CDR2 YNNKEL (reference sequence). The V segment lost 5 bases and the J segment 10 bases; nucleotides outside the gene matches: 9. The CDR3 loop reads CASSARDRDGEQFF. The CDR3 DNA reads as TGTGCCAGCAGCGCGCGGGACAGGGACGGGGAGCAGTTCTTC.

This chain uses TRBV11-2 with TRBJ2-7, with a tentative D call TRBD2 (5 bases). The germline V gene has CDR1 SGHAT and CDR2 FQNNGV. The length of the CDR3 is 16 residues. Trimming shortened V by 5 bases and J by 2 bases, and 19 bases separated the two germline ends. CDR3 region: CASSPYAGSKTYEQYV. DNA of the CDR3: TGTGCCAGCAGCCCATATGCGGGCTCGAAGACCTACGAGCAGTACGTC.

V usage is TRBV5-5 and J usage is TRBJ2-6, with 7 bases lining up with TRBD2. Losses at the gene ends were 0 bases for V and 4 bases for J; bases not matched to a gene: 4. The CDR3 covers 16 residues. Germline V gives CDR1 SGHKS, CDR2 YYEKEE (reference sequence). Here the CDR3 reads CASSLGSGVGANVLTF. Here the CDR3 DNA reads TGTGCCAGCAGCTTGGGGAGCGGGGTAGGGGCCAACGTCCTGACTTTC.

J is TRBJ1-6 and V is TRBV11-2; 7 bases map to TRBD1. Trimming at V came to 6 bases and at J to 5 bases, leaving 10 bases not matched to a gene. Germline V lookup: CDR1 SGHAT, CDR2 FQNNGV. This CDR3 contains 16 residues. The CDR3, as DNA: TGTGCCAGCAGTCACAACCGGGACAGACATAATTCACCCCTCCACTTT. The encoded protein is CASSHNRDRHNSPLHF.

The rearrangement links TRBV5-4 to TRBJ2-2; a weak D match, TRBD2 (6 bases). The CDR3 covers 16 residues. V was shortened by 4 bases and J by 4 bases, with 17 bases between the two germline ends. Germline values: CDR1 SGHNT, CDR2 YYREEE (reference sequence). The CDR3 bases are TGTGCCAGCAGCGCCGACTGGCGGGACGTCACCGGGGAGCTGTTTTTT. Translation: CASSADWRDVTGELFF.

This chain joins TRBV12-3 or TRBV12-4 and TRBJ1-2, with TRBD1 as a possible D gene (5 bases). V lost 0 bases and J lost 10, with 9 bases in between. CDR3 length: 12 amino acids. The CDR3, as DNA: TGTGCCAGCAGTTTAGCGCTAGGGGACTACACCTTC. It yields the protein CASSLALGDYTF.

This rearrangement joins TRBV7-2 to TRBJ1-1, with a tentative D call TRBD1 (6 bases). The germline CDR1 and CDR2 sequences are SGHTA and FQGNSA. This CDR3 contains 14 residues. Deletions cut 4 bases from V and 0 bases from J, with 9 bases between. The CDR3 nucleotides read TGTGCCAGCAGCTCGACAGGCATGAACACTGAAGCTTTCTTT. Translated, it gives CASSSTGMNTEAFF.

The CDR3 is CASSEEAGGNEQFF. The CDR3 DNA is TGTGCCAGCAGTGAAGAGGCGGGGGGCAATGAGCAGTTCTTC. The V call is TRBV6-4, the J call TRBJ2-1; 8 bases are shared with TRBD2. With V trimmed by 3 bases and J by 6 bases, 4 bases remained unmatched. The CDR3 runs to 14 residues. Germline V gene data show CDR1 as MRHNA and CDR2 as SNTAGT.

The rearrangement uses TRBV10-1 and TRBJ1-3; unclear D gene. This CDR3 comprises 14 residues. The germline V and J ends were trimmed by 5 bases and 2 bases, with 10 bases remaining between them. Germline V CDR1 and CDR2: WNHNN, SYGVQD (reference sequence). This chain's CDR3 is CASSPKLTGNTIYF. CDR3 nucleotides: TGCGCCAGCAGTCCGAAACTTACTGGAAACACCATATATTTT.

The chain couples TRBV27 to TRBJ2-3, with D perhaps assigned TRBD1 or TRBD2 (5 bases each). V shed 6 bases and J shed 2 bases, with 21 bases lying between them. Per the germline V gene, CDR1 is MNHEY and CDR2 is SMNVEV (reference sequence). CDR3 size: 17 residues. The CDR3 DNA follows: TGTGCCAGCAGCCAACCCTCTCGGGGCCCTTCCACAGATACGCAGTATTTT. This codes for CASSQPSRGPSTDTQYF.

This rearrangement joins TRBV28 to TRBJ1-5; D remains ambiguous. The CDR3 extends over 12 amino acids. The germline CDR1 and CDR2 sequences are MDHEN and SYDVKM. The V end lost 7 bases, the J end lost 7 bases, and 11 bases lay between the germline ends. The CDR3 nucleotides read TGTGCCAGCAATGGACTGGGGCAGCCCCAGCATTTT. Its translation: CASNGLGQPQHF.

The V and J genes are TRBV19 and TRBJ1-1; D is unresolved. Germline lookup yields CDR1 LNHDA and CDR2 SQIVND (reference sequence). V was clipped by 3 bases and J by 0 bases, with 8 bases between them. The CDR3 covers 14 residues. The CDR3 sequence: CASSILGVNTEAFF. CDR3 DNA sequence: TGTGCCAGTAGTATTTTAGGAGTGAACACTGAAGCTTTCTTT.

V usage is TRBV28 and J usage is TRBJ1-2; D might be TRBD1 (5 bases). Germline V gene data show CDR1 as MDHEN and CDR2 as SYDVKM. The CDR3 length is 14 residues. The germline V and J ends were trimmed by 3 bases and 2 bases, with 10 bases remaining between them. The DNA for the CDR3 is TGTGCCAGCAGTTTTGGTGCAGGGAACTATGGCTACACCTTC. It is translated as CASSFGAGNYGYTF.

The CDR3: CASRDRGRVGYTF. The DNA for the CDR3 is TGTGCCAGCAGAGACAGGGGGCGCGTTGGCTACACCTTC. The chain combines TRBV2 with TRBJ1-2; 10 nucleotides line up with TRBD1. This CDR3 is built from 13 residues. J gave up 7 bases and V 6 bases, and 5 bases lay outside the gene matches. Germline-derived CDR1 and CDR2 are SNHLY and FYNNEI. The complete variable domain, with remaining parts taken from reference TRBV2 and TRBJ1-2, reads EPEVTQTPSHQVTQMGQEVILRCVPISNHLYFYWYRQILGQKVEFLVSFYNNEISEKSEIFDDQFSVERPDGSNFTLKIRSTKLEDSAMYFCASRDRGRVGYTFGSGTRLTVV.

The V call is TRBV4-3, the J call TRBJ2-1; TRBD2 might be the D (6 bases). The CDR3 contains 15 residues. The V end lost 4 bases, the J end lost 4 bases, and 14 bases lay between the germline ends. Germline V gives CDR1 LGHNA, CDR2 YSLEER. CDR3 region: CASSLEGGPYNEQFF. CDR3 in DNA: TGCGCCAGCAGCCTAGAAGGAGGGCCATACAATGAGCAGTTCTTC.

This clone appeared a single time. The CDR3: CASSIVMNTEAFF. In DNA form, the CDR3 reads TGTGCCAGTAGTATAGTGATGAACACTGAAGCTTTCTTT. V and J are TRBV19 and TRBJ1-1; D not resolved. CDR3 size: 13 residues. The V and J ends lost 1 base and 0 bases respectively, with 3 bases between them. Germline CDR1 LNHDA, CDR2 SQIVND (reference sequence). Full variable domain (outside the CDR3, taken from reference TRBV19 and TRBJ1-1): DGGITQSPKYLFRKEGQNVTLSCEQNLNHDAMYWYRQDPGQGLRLIYYSQIVNDFQKGDIAEGYSVSREKKESFPLTVTSAQKNPTAFYLCASSIVMNTEAFFGQGTRLTVV.

The chain combines TRBV11-3 with TRBJ1-2; 7 bases map to TRBD1. This CDR3 is 15 amino acids long. CDR1 is SGHNT, CDR2 YENEEA, per germline. With 6 bases clipped from V and 10 bases from J, the junction kept 17 bases outside the gene matches. CDR3 residues: CASSPWAGTETFYTF. CDR3 DNA sequence: TGTGCCAGCAGTCCTTGGGCCGGGACAGAGACTTTCTACACCTTC.